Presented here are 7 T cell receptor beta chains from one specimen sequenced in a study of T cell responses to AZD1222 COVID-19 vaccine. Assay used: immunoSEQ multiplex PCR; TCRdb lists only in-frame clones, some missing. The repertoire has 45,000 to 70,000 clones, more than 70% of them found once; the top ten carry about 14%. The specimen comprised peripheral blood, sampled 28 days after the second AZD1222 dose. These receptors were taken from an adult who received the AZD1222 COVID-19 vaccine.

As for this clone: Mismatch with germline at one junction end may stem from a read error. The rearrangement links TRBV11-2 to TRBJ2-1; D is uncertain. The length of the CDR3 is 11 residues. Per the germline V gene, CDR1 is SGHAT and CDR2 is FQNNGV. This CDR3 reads CASSLPDPPVF. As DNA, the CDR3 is TGTGCCAGCAGCTTACCGGACCCTCCAGTCTTC.

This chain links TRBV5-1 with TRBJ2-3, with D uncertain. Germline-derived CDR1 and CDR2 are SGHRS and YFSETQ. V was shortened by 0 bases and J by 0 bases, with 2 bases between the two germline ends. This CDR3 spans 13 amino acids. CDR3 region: CASSLDSTDTQYF. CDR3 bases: TGCGCCAGCAGCTTGGACAGCACAGATACGCAGTATTTT.

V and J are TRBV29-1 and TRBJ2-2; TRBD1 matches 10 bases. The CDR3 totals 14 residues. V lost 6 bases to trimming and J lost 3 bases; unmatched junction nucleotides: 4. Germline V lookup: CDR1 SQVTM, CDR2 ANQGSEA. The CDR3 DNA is TGCAGCGTGTCCGGGACAGGGGACACCGGGGAGCTGTTTTTT. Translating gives CSVSGTGDTGELFF.

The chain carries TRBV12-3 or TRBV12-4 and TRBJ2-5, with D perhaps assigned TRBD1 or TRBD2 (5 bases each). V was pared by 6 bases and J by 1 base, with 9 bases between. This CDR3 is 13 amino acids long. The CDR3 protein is CASRSGTQETQYF. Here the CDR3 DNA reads TGTGCCAGCAGGTCAGGGACCCAAGAGACCCAGTACTTC.

The CDR3 bases are TGTGCCAGCTCACCATTGGACAGTTTTAATGAAAAACTGTTTTTT. Its protein product is CASSPLDSFNEKLFF. V usage is TRBV18 and J usage is TRBJ1-4; a possible D gene is TRBD1 (6 bases). This CDR3 region has 15 residues. The V gene lost 2 bases and the J gene lost 4 bases, with 11 bases spanning the gap. Looked up from germline, CDR1 is KGHSH and CDR2 is LQKENI.

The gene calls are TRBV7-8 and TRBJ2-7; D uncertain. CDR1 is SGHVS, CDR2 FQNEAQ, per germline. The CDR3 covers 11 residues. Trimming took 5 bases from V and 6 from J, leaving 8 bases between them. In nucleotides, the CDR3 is TGTGCCAGCAGCCCCTCGCGCGAGCAGTACTTC. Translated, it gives CASSPSREQYF. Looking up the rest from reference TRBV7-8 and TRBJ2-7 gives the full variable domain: GAGVSQSPRYKVAKRGQDVALRCDPISGHVSLFWYQQALGQGPEFLTYFQNEAQLDKSGLPSDRFFAERPEGSVSTLKIQRTQQEDSAVYLCASSPSREQYFGPGTRLTVT.

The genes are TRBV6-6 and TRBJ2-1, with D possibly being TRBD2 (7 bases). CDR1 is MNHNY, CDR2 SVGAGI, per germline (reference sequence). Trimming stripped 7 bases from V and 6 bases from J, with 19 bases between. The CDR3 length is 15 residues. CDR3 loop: CASTPQGRGGNEQFF. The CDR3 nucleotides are TGTGCCAGCACTCCCCAGGGGAGGGGGGGCAATGAGCAGTTCTTC.